A selection of T cell receptor beta chains follows, all from one sample in a study of shared clonotypes between healthy human individuals. The method was immunoSEQ multiplex PCR; TCRdb's version includes in-frame clones alone and lacks a portion of them. The sample lists more than 2 million clones, 93% occurring once. The sample was naive CD8+ T cells from PBMCs. The source is a man aged 18 to 29 in good health. Some clones in this sample may be carry-over from other donors' samples. CDR3s include the opening cysteine and the closing phenylalanine or tryptophan. The order of the fields is clone size, J gene, D gene, V gene, CDR3 protein, CDR3 DNA. A D gene is named only where the DNA matches it firmly. The size of a clone is reported for some rows only, either as once, few or many, or as a class for expanded clones.

>NA|TRBJ2-1|TRBD2|TRBV4-1
CASSQVSSGRLYNEQFF
TGCGCCAGCAGCCAAGTGAGTAGCGGGAGACTCTACAATGAGCAGTTCTTC
>NA|TRBJ2-7|NA|TRBV29-1
CSVETGAGEQYF
TGCAGCGTTGAAACGGGAGCTGGGGAGCAGTACTTC
>once|TRBJ1-1|NA|TRBV2
CASSDELNTEAFF
TGTGCCAGCAGTGACGAGCTCAACACTGAAGCTTTCTTT
>NA|TRBJ2-7|NA|TRBV30
CAWSGWSGRYEQYF
TGTGCCTGGAGTGGTTGGAGCGGGCGGTACGAGCAGTACTTC
>NA|TRBJ1-1|NA|TRBV15
CATSGSKNTEAFF
TGTGCCACCAGCGGATCCAAGAACACTGAAGCTTTCTTT
>NA|TRBJ2-1|NA|TRBV6-1
CASSEQGRRANNEQFF
TGTGCCAGCAGTGAACAGGGGCGACGGGCCAACAATGAGCAGTTCTTC
>NA|TRBJ1-1|TRBD1|TRBV11-2
CASSSRQGLNTEAFF
TGTGCCAGCAGCTCCCGACAGGGATTGAACACTGAAGCTTTCTTT
>once|TRBJ2-7|TRBD1|TRBV13
CASSLAETGGHEQYF
TGTGCCAGCAGCTTAGCTGAGACAGGGGGTCACGAGCAGTACTTC
>NA|TRBJ2-5|NA|TRBV28
CASNGQNQETQYF
TGTGCCAGCAACGGACAGAACCAAGAGACCCAGTACTTC
>NA|TRBJ1-2|NA|TRBV11-2
CASSLVGARGDYTF
TGTGCCAGCAGCTTAGTAGGTGCCCGAGGCGACTACACCTTC
>NA|TRBJ1-5|NA|TRBV4-1
CASSQVSKSDQPQHF
TGCGCCAGCAGCCAAGTCAGCAAGTCGGATCAGCCCCAGCATTTT
>NA|TRBJ2-1|NA|TRBV6-5
CASSYYPRDGFF
TGTGCCAGCAGTTACTATCCGAGAGATGGGTTCTTC
>NA|TRBJ2-7|TRBD2|TRBV10-2
CASPGTSGSYEQYF
TGCGCCAGCCCAGGGACTAGCGGATCCTACGAGCAGTACTTC
>NA|TRBJ2-1|NA|TRBV19
CASSHRGSYNEQFF
TGTGCCAGTAGCCACAGAGGCTCCTACAATGAGCAGTTCTTC
>NA|TRBJ2-7|TRBD2|TRBV5-1
CASSPGGREGVYEQYF
TGCGCCAGCAGCCCCGGCGGACGGGAGGGCGTCTACGAGCAGTACTTC
>NA|TRBJ2-2|NA|TRBV7-9
CASSLATIGGELFF
TGTGCCAGCAGCTTAGCTACGATAGGAGGGGAGCTGTTTTTT
>NA|TRBJ1-2|NA|TRBV5-6
CASSSSGDGYTF
TGTGCCAGCAGCAGCTCAGGGGATGGCTACACCTTC
>NA|TRBJ1-1|NA|TRBV2
CASSPTRVTGNTEAFF
TGTGCCAGCAGTCCCACGCGGGTAACAGGGAACACTGAAGCTTTCTTT
>NA|TRBJ1-1|TRBD1|TRBV10-3
CAISSSQGVTEAFF
TGTGCCATCAGTAGTTCACAGGGGGTCACTGAAGCTTTCTTT
>NA|TRBJ2-1|NA|TRBV5-1
CASSLASLGATMVNEQFF
TGCGCCAGCAGCTTGGCCTCGTTGGGCGCGACGATGGTGAATGAGCAGTTCTTC